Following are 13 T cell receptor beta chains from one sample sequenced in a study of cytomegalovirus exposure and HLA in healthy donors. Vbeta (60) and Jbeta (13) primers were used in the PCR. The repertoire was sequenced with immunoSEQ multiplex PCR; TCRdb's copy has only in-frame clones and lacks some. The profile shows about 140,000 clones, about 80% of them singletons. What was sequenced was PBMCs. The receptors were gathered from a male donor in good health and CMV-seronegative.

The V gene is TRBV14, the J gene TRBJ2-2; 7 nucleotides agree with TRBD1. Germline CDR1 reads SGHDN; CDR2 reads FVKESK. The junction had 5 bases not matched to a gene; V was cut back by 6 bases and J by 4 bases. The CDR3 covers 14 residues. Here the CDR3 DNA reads TGTGCCAGCAGACCGACAGGGACCACCGGGGAGCTGTTTTTT. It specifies CASRPTGTTGELFF.

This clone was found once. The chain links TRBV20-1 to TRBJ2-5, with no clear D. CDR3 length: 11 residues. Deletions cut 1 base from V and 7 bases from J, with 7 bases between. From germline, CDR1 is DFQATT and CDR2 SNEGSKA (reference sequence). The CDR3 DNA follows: TGCAGTGCTAGAGCTGAGAGGACCCAGTACTTC. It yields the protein CSARAERTQYF.

CDR3: CASSSRTGGPNEQFF. Here the CDR3 DNA reads TGCGCCAGCAGCTCCCGCACGGGGGGGCCGAATGAGCAGTTCTTC. This sequence joins TRBV5-1 and TRBJ2-1, with 8 bases that match TRBD2. Trimming took 3 bases from V and 7 from J; bases not matched to a gene: 9. CDR3 length: 15 amino acids. Germline V CDR1 and CDR2: SGHRS, YFSETQ.

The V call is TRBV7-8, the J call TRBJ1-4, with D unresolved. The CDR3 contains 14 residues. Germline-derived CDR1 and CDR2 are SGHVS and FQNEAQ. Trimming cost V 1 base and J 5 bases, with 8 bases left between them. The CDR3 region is CASSLGRLNEKLFF. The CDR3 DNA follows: TGTGCCAGCAGCTTAGGGAGGTTGAATGAAAAACTGTTTTTT.

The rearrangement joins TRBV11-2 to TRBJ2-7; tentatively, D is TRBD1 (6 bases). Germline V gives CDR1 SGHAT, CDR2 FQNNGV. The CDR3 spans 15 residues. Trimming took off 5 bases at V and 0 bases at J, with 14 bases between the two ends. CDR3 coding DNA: TGTGCCAGCAGCGAGGACAGTTCCTACTCCTACGAGCAGTACTTC. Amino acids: CASSEDSSYSYEQYF.

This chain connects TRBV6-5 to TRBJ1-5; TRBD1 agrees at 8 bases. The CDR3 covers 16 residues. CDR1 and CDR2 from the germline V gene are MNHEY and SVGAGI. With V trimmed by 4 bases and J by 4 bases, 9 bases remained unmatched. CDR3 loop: CASSFLSGGWNQPQHF. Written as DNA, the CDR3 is TGTGCCAGCAGTTTTCTATCAGGGGGCTGGAATCAGCCCCAGCATTTT.

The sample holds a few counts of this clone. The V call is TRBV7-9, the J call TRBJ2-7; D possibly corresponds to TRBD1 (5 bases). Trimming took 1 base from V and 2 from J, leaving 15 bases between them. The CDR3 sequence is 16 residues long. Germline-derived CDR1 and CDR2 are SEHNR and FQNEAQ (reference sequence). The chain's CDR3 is CASSLVGAVPTYEQYF. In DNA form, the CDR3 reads TGTGCCAGCAGCTTAGTAGGGGCAGTCCCAACCTACGAGCAGTACTTC.

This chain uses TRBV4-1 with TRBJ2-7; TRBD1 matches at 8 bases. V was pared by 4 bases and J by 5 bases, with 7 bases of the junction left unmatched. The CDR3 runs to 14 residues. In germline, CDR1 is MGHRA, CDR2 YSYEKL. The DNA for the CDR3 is TGCGCCAGCAGCCTTTCACCGGGACAGGACGAGCAGTACTTC. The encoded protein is CASSLSPGQDEQYF.

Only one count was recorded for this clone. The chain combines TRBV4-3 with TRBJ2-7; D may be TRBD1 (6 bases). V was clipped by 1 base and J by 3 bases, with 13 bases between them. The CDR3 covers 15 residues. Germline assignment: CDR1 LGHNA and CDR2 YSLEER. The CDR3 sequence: CASSQGLRRGYEQYF. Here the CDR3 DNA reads TGCGCCAGCAGCCAAGGTCTCCGCAGGGGCTACGAGCAGTACTTC.

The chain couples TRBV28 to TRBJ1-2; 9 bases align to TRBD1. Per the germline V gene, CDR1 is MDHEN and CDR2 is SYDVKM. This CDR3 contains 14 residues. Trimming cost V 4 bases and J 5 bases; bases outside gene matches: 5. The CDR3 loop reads CASSSPGQGYGYTF. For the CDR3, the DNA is TGTGCCAGCAGTTCCCCGGGACAGGGTTATGGCTACACCTTC.

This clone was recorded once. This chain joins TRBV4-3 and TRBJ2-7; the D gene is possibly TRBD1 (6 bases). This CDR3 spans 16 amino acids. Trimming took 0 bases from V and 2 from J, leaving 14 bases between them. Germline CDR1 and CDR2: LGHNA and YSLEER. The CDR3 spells CASSQERAGAPYEQYF. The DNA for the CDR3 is TGCGCCAGCAGCCAAGAACGGGCAGGGGCCCCCTACGAGCAGTACTTC.

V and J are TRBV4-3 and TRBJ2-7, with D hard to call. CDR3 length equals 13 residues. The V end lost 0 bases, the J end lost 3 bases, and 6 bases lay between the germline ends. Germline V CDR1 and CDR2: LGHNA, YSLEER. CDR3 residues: CASSQDYGYEQYF. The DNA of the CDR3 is TGCGCCAGCAGCCAAGATTACGGCTACGAGCAGTACTTC.

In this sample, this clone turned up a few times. The CDR3 DNA follows: TGTGCCAGCAGCGACGCTGGGACAGGACATAATAGCAATCAGCCCCAGCATTTT. It codes for CASSDAGTGHNSNQPQHF. The genes are TRBV11-3 and TRBJ1-5, with 8 bases identical to TRBD1. Looked up from germline, CDR1 is SGHNT and CDR2 is YENEEA. The V and J ends lost 5 bases and 0 bases, in that order; junction bases with no gene match: 12. This CDR3 has 18 amino acids.